A selection of T cell receptor beta chains follows, all from one sample in a study of neoadjuvant anti-PD-1 for oral cavity cancer. Data came from immunoSEQ multiplex PCR; TCRdb stores just in-frame clones and leaves some out. The data show approximately 15,000 clones, with 35% to 40% seen just once and roughly two fifths held by the top ten. Sequenced here: tumor tissue, sampled after nivolumab (anti-PD-1) treatment. These receptors were collected from a person between 40 and 85 years old with oral cavity squamous cell carcinoma. The CDR3 runs from the conserved cysteine through the conserved F or W. A D gene is named only where the DNA matches it firmly. Only some rows state a clone size, as once, few, many or a class for expanded clones.

v_gene	d_gene	abundance	j_gene	CDR3nt	CDR3aa
TRBV9	NA	NA	TRBJ2-1	TGTGCCAGCAGTCCATGGTGGGGGGGCCACAATGAGCAGTTCTTC	CASSPWWGGHNEQFF
TRBV2	TRBD2	NA	TRBJ2-2	TGTGCCAGCAGACCCGGGACTAGCGTGAGCACCGGGGAGCTGTTTTTT	CASRPGTSVSTGELFF
TRBV5-5	NA	NA	TRBJ2-1	TGTGCCAGCAGCCCCCGACGGGCGAGGGACAATGAGCAGTTCTTC	CASSPRRARDNEQFF
TRBV11-2	NA	NA	TRBJ1-6	TGTGCCAGCAGCGTGCCAGGTAGCTCACCCCTCCACTTT	CASSVPGSSPLHF
TRBV5-4	TRBD1	NA	TRBJ1-1	TGTGCCAGCAGCTCGAGCTCCAAACAGGGGCTCACTGAAGCTTTCTTT	CASSSSSKQGLTEAFF
TRBV5-4	NA	few	TRBJ1-5	TGTGCCAGCAGCCGGGACGGGGGGCGGCAGCCCCAGCATTTT	CASSRDGGRQPQHF
TRBV15	NA	NA	TRBJ2-7	TGTGCCACCAGCAGTCACTTGACAGTTACCTACGAGCAGTACTTC	CATSSHLTVTYEQYF
TRBV27	NA	medium-sized	TRBJ1-6	TGTGCCAGCAGTCCCGATTGGTATTCACCCCTCCACTTT	CASSPDWYSPLHF
TRBV2	NA	many	TRBJ1-6	TGTGCCAGCAATGAGGGGAGCAATTCACCCCTCCACTTT	CASNEGSNSPLHF
TRBV6-6	NA	few	TRBJ1-2	TGTGCCAGCAGTCCCCCACCGGGTCGGGGAGGCTACACCTTC	CASSPPPGRGGYTF
TRBV10-1	NA	medium-sized	TRBJ2-5	TGCGCCAGCAGTCTGGCACCCCAAGAGACCCAGTACTTC	CASSLAPQETQYF
TRBV7-2	TRBD1	few	TRBJ2-1	TGTGCCAGCAGCCCAACCGGACAGGCCTACAATGAGCAGTTCTTC	CASSPTGQAYNEQFF